The clone carrying this T cell receptor beta chain was found once. This record belongs to a study of control samples from healthy donors and cancer patients. Method: immunoSEQ multiplex PCR; TCRdb's copy keeps in-frame clones and lacks some. The sample lists tens of thousands of clones; around 86% were seen once. Sequenced input: blood. The source of this sequence is a woman in her forties or fifties in good health.

CDR3 DNA sequence: TGTGCCAGCAGCCCCAGGGTTAACTATGGCTACACCTTC. Amino acids: CASSPRVNYGYTF. V usage is TRBV6-5 and J usage is TRBJ1-2; possible D gene TRBD1, 5 bases. Germline-derived CDR1 and CDR2 are MNHEY and SVGAGI. Between the trimmed V and J ends, which lost 6 bases and 1 base, there was a span of 9 bases. The CDR3 totals 13 residues.